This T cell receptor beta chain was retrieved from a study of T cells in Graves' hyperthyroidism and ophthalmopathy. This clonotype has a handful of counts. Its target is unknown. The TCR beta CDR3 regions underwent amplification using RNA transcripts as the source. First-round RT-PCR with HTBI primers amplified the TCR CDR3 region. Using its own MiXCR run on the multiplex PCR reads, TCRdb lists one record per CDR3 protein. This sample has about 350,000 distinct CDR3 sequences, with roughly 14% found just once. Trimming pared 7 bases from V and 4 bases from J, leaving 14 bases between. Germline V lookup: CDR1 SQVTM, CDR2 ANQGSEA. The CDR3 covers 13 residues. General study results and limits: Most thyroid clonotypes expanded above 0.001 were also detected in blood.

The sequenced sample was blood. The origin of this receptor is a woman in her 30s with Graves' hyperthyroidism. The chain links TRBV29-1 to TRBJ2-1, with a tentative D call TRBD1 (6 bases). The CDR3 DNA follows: TGCAGCGCCCAGGGGCCCGTTTACAATGAGCAGTTCTTC. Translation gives CSAQGPVYNEQFF.